The 9 T cell receptor beta chains presented below share a single source sample, sequenced in a study of cytomegalovirus exposure and HLA in healthy donors. Both 60 Vbeta primers and 13 Jbeta primers went into the PCR. The table came from immunoSEQ multiplex PCR; TCRdb's copy has only in-frame clones and leaves some out. The sample holds more than 90,000 clones, around 73% seen once. Sequenced: PBMCs. These receptors originate from a woman aged 40 to 50 in good health and CMV-seronegative.

This chain joins TRBV4-1 and TRBJ2-7; tentatively, D is TRBD1 (5 bases). The germline gives CDR1 MGHRA, CDR2 YSYEKL. The V end lost 0 bases, the J end lost 9 bases, and 15 bases lay between the germline ends. This CDR3 has 14 residues. The CDR3 loop is CASSQESRRAGQYF. CDR3 DNA sequence: TGCGCCAGCAGCCAAGAATCGCGCAGGGCAGGGCAGTACTTC.

In its sample, this clone was seen once. The DNA for the CDR3 is TGTGCCAGCAGTGAATCCTTTTGGACAGGAAAAAATCAGCCCCAGCATTTT. Amino acids: CASSESFWTGKNQPQHF. The chain has TRBV6-1 and TRBJ1-5; TRBD1 aligns across 7 bases. The germline CDR1 and CDR2 sequences are MNHNS and SASEGT. This CDR3 is built from 17 residues. The V and J ends lost 2 bases and 4 bases, in that order; junction bases with no gene match: 11.

This chain joins TRBV6-4 and TRBJ1-2; D is unclear. V was pared by 6 bases and J by 5 bases, with 10 bases between. From germline, CDR1 is MRHNA and CDR2 SNTAGT. The CDR3 spans 12 residues. The CDR3 sequence is CASRGGNYGYTF. For the CDR3, the DNA is TGTGCCAGCAGGGGAGGGAATTATGGCTACACCTTC.

The CDR3 sequence: CASSRDSGTEQFF. The CDR3, as DNA: TGTGCCAGCAGCCGAGATAGCGGTACTGAGCAGTTCTTC. This rearrangement joins TRBV4-2 to TRBJ2-1; maybe TRBD2 (6 bases). This CDR3 comprises 13 residues. Trimming removed 4 bases from V and 9 bases from J, with 13 bases in between. Germline CDR1 is LGHNA and CDR2 is YNFKEQ.

The chain couples TRBV11-2 to TRBJ2-3; 9 bases agree with TRBD1. Trimming removed 5 bases from V and 4 bases from J; junction bases left unmatched: 4. The CDR3 covers 14 residues. The V gene's germline CDR1 is SGHAT and CDR2 FQNNGV. CDR3 region: CASSIDRGADTQYF. CDR3 sequence (DNA): TGTGCCAGCAGCATTGACAGGGGGGCAGATACGCAGTATTTT.

In this sample, this clone turned up a few times. The chain links TRBV5-1 to TRBJ2-1; TRBD2 matches 9 bases. This CDR3 has 16 amino acids. Looked up from germline, CDR1 is SGHRS and CDR2 is YFSETQ. V trimming: 0 bases; J trimming: 7 bases; junction bases outside the gene matches: 8. This chain's CDR3 is CASSLDGAGGRNEQFF. The CDR3 nucleotides read TGCGCCAGCAGCTTGGACGGGGCGGGAGGGCGTAATGAGCAGTTCTTC.

This chain connects TRBV28 to TRBJ2-5; 10 bases match TRBD1. Germline CDR1 is MDHEN and CDR2 is SYDVKM. V gave up 6 bases and J gave up 5 bases; unmatched junction bases: 9. This CDR3 has 15 residues. CDR3 amino acids: CASRAGTGALETQYF. CDR3 bases: TGTGCCAGCAGAGCCGGGACAGGGGCTTTGGAGACCCAGTACTTC.

This chain links TRBV19 with TRBJ1-1; 8 nucleotides match TRBD1. Germline V lookup: CDR1 LNHDA, CDR2 SQIVND (reference sequence). The CDR3 length is 14 residues. V was clipped by 5 bases and J by 5 bases; unmatched bases: 7. CDR3 nucleotide sequence: TGTGCCAGTAGTCGGACAGGGTCTGGGACTGAAGCTTTCTTT. Translating gives CASSRTGSGTEAFF.

This chain connects TRBV6-5 to TRBJ2-3; 7 nucleotides agree with TRBD1. The V gene's germline CDR1 is MNHEY and CDR2 SVGAGI. The CDR3 length is 14 residues. Trimming removed 5 bases from V and 2 bases from J; junction bases left unmatched: 4. The CDR3 is CASSPGQLTDTQYF. CDR3 DNA: TGTGCCAGCAGTCCGGGACAGCTCACAGATACGCAGTATTTT.